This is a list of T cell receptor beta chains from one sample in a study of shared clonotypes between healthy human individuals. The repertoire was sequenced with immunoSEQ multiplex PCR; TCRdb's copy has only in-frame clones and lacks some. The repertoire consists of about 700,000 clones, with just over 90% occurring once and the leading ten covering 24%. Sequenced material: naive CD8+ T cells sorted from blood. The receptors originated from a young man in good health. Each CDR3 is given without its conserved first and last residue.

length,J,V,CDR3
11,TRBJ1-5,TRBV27,ASSMGVGQPQH
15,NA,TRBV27,ASSPIAGGPKLYEQY
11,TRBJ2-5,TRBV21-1,ASSPGGWETQY
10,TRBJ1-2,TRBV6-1,ASRGAPVPYT
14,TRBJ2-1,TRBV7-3,ASSSPAGGPVNEQF
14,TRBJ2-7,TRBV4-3,ASSQAALAGNYEQY
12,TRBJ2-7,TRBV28,ATYTGTGLYEQY
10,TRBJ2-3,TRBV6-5,ASSSSADTQY
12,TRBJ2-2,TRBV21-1,ASSSGLRTGELF
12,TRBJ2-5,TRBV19,ASSIQGWKETQY
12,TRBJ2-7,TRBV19,ASSIQGSSYEQY
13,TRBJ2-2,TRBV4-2,ASSQDLIAAGELF
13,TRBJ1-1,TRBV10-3,AISESRQQGTEAF
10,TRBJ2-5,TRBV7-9,ASSTDWETQY
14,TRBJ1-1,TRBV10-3,AISESVGRRNTEAF
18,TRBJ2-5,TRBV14,ASSQNLAIAGASGWETQY
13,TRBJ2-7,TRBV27,ASSLGLAGDYEQY
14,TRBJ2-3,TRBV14,ASSQVDGSMTDTQY
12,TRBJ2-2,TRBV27,ASSFSRGTGELF
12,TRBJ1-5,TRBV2,ASSLGQGNQPQH
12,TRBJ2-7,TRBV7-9,ASSMTDRAYEQY
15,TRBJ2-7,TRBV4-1,ASSQRPPGGLSDEQY
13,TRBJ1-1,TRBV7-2,ASSLVKTASTEAF
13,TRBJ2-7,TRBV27,ASSLGVGVSYEQY
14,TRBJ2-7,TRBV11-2,ASSLDPSGGGYEQY
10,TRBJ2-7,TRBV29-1,SVGGGTYEQY
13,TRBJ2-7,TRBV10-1,ASSELAGGPHEQY
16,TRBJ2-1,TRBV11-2,ASSLSLAGGGSYNEQF
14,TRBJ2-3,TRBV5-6,ASSSGTDTSTDTQY
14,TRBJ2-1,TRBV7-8,ASSTKTSGSNNEQF
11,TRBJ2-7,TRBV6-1,ASSIYTNYEQY
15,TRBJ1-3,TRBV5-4,ASSLLEVDRGLDTIY
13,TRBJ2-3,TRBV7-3,ASSRGTSSTDTQY
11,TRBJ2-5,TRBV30,AWSVKGEETQY
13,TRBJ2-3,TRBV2,ASSAGGTGTDTQY
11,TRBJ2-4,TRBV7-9,ASSPLAKNIQY
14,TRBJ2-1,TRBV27,ASSPSWGRAHNEQF
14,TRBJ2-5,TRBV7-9,ASSPTPGLIQETQY
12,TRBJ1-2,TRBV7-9,ASSSTGQKSSYT
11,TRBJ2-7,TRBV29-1,SVVSGDRYEQY
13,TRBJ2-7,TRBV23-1,ASSLRRDCFYEQY
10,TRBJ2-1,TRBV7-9,ASSLGDLKQF
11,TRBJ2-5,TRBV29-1,SFPSGIEETQY
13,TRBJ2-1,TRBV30,AWSTGTGNYNEQF
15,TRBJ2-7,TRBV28,ASSTIVGASGSHEQY